This T cell receptor (beta chain) was found in a study of cytomegalovirus exposure and HLA in healthy donors. Primers included in the PCR were 60 Vbeta and 13 Jbeta primers. Assay: immunoSEQ multiplex PCR; the TCRdb copy retains only in-frame clones and omits some. The sample has fewer than 130,000 clones, around 80% seen once; the top ten hold over 10%. The V gene's germline CDR1 is LNHDA and CDR2 SQIVND (reference sequence). This CDR3 region has 13 residues. Trimming shortened V by 10 bases and J by 4 bases, and 15 bases separated the two germline ends. V is TRBV19 and J is TRBJ2-3; D remains unclear. The origin of this receptor is a young man in good health and CMV-seropositive. Sequences were obtained from PBMCs. CDR3 in DNA: TGTGCCACCCAGTTGAGGAGCGCAGATACGCAGTATTTT. Protein sequence: CATQLRSADTQYF. The full variable domain, with the rest looked up from reference TRBV19 and TRBJ2-3, is DGGITQSPKYLFRKEGQNVTLSCEQNLNHDAMYWYRQDPGQGLRLIYYSQIVNDFQKGDIAEGYSVSREKKESFPLTVTSAQKNPTAFYLCATQLRSADTQYFGPGTRLTVL.